Listed here is a single TCR beta chain. The antigen is not known. The data stem from a study of beta chain features in type 1 diabetes. Study-level findings and limits: Sampled from patients, naive, central memory and Treg TCRB repertoires appeared more similar than those sampled from healthy donors.

Sequenced material consisted of expressed TCRB transcripts (all of the isolated RNA was reverse transcribed). Generated by immunoSEQ multiplex PCR, the TCRdb table keeps only in-frame clones and is missing some. The table includes 970,000 or so clones, about 17% detected once. Deletions cut 3 bases from V and 0 bases from J, with 10 bases between. Germline CDR1 SGHRS, CDR2 YFSETQ. The CDR3 loop spans 15 amino acids. V and J are TRBV5-1 and TRBJ2-1, with D tentatively TRBD1 (5 bases). Sequenced: naive CD4+ T cells from blood. This clonotype was sampled from a woman aged 18-30 years in good health. The CDR3 DNA is TGCGCCAGCAGCTCAGGGATACCCTCCTACAATGAGCAGTTCTTC. Protein sequence: CASSSGIPSYNEQFF.